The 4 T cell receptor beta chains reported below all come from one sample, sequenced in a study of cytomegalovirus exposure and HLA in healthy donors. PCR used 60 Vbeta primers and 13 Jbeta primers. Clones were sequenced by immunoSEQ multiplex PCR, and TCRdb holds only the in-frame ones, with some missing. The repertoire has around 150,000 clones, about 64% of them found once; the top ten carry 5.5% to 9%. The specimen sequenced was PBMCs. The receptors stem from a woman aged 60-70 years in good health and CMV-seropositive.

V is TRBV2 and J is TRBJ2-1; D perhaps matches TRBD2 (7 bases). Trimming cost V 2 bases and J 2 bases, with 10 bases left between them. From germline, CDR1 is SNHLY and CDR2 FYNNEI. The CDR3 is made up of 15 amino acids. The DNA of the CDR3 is TGTGCCAGCAGTGAACGAGGGGGGGCCTACAATGAGCAGTTCTTC. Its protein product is CASSERGGAYNEQFF.

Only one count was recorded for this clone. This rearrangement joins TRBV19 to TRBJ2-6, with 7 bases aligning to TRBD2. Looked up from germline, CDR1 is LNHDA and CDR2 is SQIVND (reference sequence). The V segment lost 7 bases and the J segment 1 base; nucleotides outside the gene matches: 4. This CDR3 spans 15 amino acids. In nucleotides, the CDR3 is TGTGCCAGTACCGTGGGGGGGTCTGGGGCCAACGTCCTGACTTTC. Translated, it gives CASTVGGSGANVLTF.

The CDR3 sequence is CASSLSGGMVYEQFF. The CDR3 bases are TGTGCCAGCAGTTTATCGGGGGGAATGGTATATGAGCAGTTCTTC. V usage is TRBV28 and J usage is TRBJ2-1, with 7 bases fitting TRBD2. Per germline, CDR1 MDHEN and CDR2 SYDVKM. The CDR3 is 15 amino acids. Trimming at V came to 1 base and at J to 8 bases, leaving 8 bases not matched to a gene.

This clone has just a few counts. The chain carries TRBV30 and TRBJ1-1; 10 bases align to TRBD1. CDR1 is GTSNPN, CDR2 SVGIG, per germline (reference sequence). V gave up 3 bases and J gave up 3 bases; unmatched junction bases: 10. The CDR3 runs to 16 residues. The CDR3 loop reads CAWRLRQGAGYTEAFF. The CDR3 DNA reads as TGTGCCTGGAGGCTCCGACAGGGGGCGGGGTACACTGAAGCTTTCTTT.